These T cell receptor beta chains were read from a single sample in a study of blood T cell repertoires in COVID-19. Generated by immunoSEQ multiplex PCR, the TCRdb table keeps only in-frame clones and is missing some. The sample holds around 100,000 clones, about 90% seen once. Sequencing input: peripheral blood. The origin of the receptors is a man younger than 40 in a cohort sampled during active COVID-19. Each CDR3 is given with its conserved first and last residue.

V gene	J gene	CDR3 protein
TRBV19	TRBJ2-2	CASSPHNGFTGELFF
TRBV6-5	TRBJ2-7	CASSYRVDRGPYEQYF
TRBV18	TRBJ2-7	CASSPSRENEQYF
TRBV4-1	TRBJ2-3	CASSQTGTSGTDTQYF
TRBV7-9	TRBJ1-1	CASSLVADTEAFF
TRBV19	TRBJ2-1	CASSAAGTGLFREQFF
TRBV5-1	TRBJ1-2	CASSLNSFANYGYTF
TRBV30	TRBJ2-1	CAYSGGGYNEQFF
TRBV5-1	TRBJ1-3	CASSWDNSGNTIYF
TRBV28	TRBJ1-4	CASTSQSRQGEEKLFF
TRBV6-2/TRBV6-3	TRBJ1-1	CASSYSKGGSALNTEAFF
TRBV29-1	TRBJ1-1	CSVIGTGVTEAFF
TRBV12-5	TRBJ2-5	CASGLGGWETQYF
TRBV19	TRBJ2-3	CASSKLNAGTDTQYF
TRBV28	TRBJ2-5	CASSLSQKETQYF
TRBV14	TRBJ1-6	CASSQAPNSPLHF
TRBV7-2	TRBJ1-5	CASSLRAGNQPQHF
TRBV2	TRBJ2-2	CASSSTWQARELFF
TRBV5-6	TRBJ2-3	CASSSTPGRGMVRTDTQYF
TRBV7-6	TRBJ2-5	CASSHGQETLGTQYF
TRBV6-5	TRBJ1-5	CASSYSIQALPQHF
TRBV6-4	TRBJ2-2	CASSASGGDTGELFF
TRBV15	TRBJ1-5	CATSRDNRPDHPQHF
TRBV12-3/TRBV12-4	TRBJ2-7	CASSSTDRAEQYF
TRBV12-5	TRBJ1-1	CASGPGDRARGAFF
TRBV7-9	TRBJ2-5	CATSLAGGLRTQYF
TRBV6-4	TRBJ2-3	CASSDSDFLTTDTQYF
TRBV9	TRBJ2-3	CASGRDREDTQYF
TRBV18	TRBJ1-2	CASSPPGQGYGYTF
TRBV2	TRBJ2-2	CASTPDSPANTGELFF
TRBV7-2	TRBJ1-2	CASTIELFGGYTF
TRBV30	TRBJ1-1	CAWSIGVRTEAFF
TRBV5-6	TRBJ2-6	CASSFLDRRYSSGANVLTF